Listed here is a single TCR beta chain. What it binds is not known. This sample stems from a study of T cell responses to AZD1222 COVID-19 vaccine. J gave up 7 bases and V 1 base, and 6 bases lay outside the gene matches. The length of the CDR3 is 16 residues. Germline V CDR1 and CDR2: SGHDN, FVKESK. Method: immunoSEQ multiplex PCR; TCRdb's copy keeps in-frame clones and lacks some. The repertoire has approximately 150,000 clones, more than 90% of them found once; the top ten carry roughly 1.6%. Study findings and constraints: At 160-218 and 743-854, vaccine-associated CD4 TCRs were dominant, and they spanned spike.

The specimen was peripheral blood, collected on day 0 of AZD1222 vaccination. This sequence joins TRBV14 and TRBJ2-1, with 11 bases lining up with TRBD2. The TCR comes from an adult in good health. CDR3 sequence (DNA): TGTGCCAGCAGCCAAGCTAGCGGGAGGAAATCTAATGAGCAGTTCTTC. It translates to CASSQASGRKSNEQFF.